The clone carrying this T cell receptor beta chain came up many times. The target antigen is unknown. From the 5' RACE reads, TCRdb called clonotypes with MiXCR, one entry per CDR3 protein. The table includes around 300,000 distinct CDR3 sequences, roughly 8.6% detected once. V was trimmed by 5 bases and J by 1 base, leaving 8 bases between them. The germline V gene encodes CDR1 SGHVS and CDR2 FNYEAQ. The CDR3 extends over 13 amino acids. The source of the sample is a study of identical twins. Whole-study findings and limits: Models predicted too little out-of-frame TCR alpha sharing in monozygotic twins. Clonotypes of the beta chain that were abundant in cord blood carried fewer insertions (memory repertoires showed none).

This sample was shared with a second study, whose subject was yellow fever vaccine responses in identical twins.

The source material was memory (CD45RO+) T cells sorted from blood. The chain combines TRBV7-6 with TRBJ1-1; perhaps TRBD1 as D (6 bases). This receptor was obtained from a woman under 30 in good health. The CDR3 nucleotides read TGTGCCAGCAGCGAACAGGGGAACACTGAAGCTTTCTTT. The encoded protein is CASSEQGNTEAFF.